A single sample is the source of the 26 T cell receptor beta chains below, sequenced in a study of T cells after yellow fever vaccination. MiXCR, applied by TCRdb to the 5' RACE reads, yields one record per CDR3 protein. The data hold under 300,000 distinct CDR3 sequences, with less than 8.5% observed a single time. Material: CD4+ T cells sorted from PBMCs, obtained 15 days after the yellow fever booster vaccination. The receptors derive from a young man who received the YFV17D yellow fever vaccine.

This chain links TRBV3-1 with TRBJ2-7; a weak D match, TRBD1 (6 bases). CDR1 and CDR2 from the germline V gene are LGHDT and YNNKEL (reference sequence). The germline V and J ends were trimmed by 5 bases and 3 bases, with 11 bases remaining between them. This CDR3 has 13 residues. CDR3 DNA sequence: TGTGCCAGCAGCAAACAGGGCGGCTACGAGCAGTACTTC. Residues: CASSKQGGYEQYF.

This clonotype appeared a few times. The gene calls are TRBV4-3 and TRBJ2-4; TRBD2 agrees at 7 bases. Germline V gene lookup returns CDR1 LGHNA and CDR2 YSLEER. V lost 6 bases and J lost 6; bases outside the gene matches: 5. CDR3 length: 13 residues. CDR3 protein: CASSWGEGNIQYF. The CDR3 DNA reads TGCGCCAGCAGTTGGGGGGAGGGAAACATTCAGTACTTC.

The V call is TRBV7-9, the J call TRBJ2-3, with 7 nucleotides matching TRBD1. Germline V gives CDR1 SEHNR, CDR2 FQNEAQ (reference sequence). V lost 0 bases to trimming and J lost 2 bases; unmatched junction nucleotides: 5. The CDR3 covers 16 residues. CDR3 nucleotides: TGTGCCAGCAGCTTAGCAGGGGGCCGTTTCACAGATACGCAGTATTTT. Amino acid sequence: CASSLAGGRFTDTQYF.

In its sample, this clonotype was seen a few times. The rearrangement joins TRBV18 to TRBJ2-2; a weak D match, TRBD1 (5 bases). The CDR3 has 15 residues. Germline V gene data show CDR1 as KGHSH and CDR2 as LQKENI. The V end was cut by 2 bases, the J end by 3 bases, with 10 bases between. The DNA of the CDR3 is TGTGCCAGCTCACCAGCGACAGCCTACACCGGGGAGCTGTTTTTT. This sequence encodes CASSPATAYTGELFF.

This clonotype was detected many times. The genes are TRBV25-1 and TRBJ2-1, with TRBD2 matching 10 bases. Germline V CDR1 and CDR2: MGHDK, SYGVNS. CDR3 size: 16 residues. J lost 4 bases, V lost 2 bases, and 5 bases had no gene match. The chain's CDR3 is CASSEALAGAYNEQFF. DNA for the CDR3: TGTGCCAGCAGTGAAGCCCTAGCGGGAGCGTACAATGAGCAGTTCTTC.

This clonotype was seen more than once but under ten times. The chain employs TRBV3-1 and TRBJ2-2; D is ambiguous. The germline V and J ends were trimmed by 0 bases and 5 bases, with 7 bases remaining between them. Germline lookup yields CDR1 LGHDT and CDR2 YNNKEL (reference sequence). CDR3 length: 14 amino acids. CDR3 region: CASSQEPVTGELFF. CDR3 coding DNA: TGTGCCAGCAGCCAAGAGCCGGTAACCGGGGAGCTGTTTTTT.

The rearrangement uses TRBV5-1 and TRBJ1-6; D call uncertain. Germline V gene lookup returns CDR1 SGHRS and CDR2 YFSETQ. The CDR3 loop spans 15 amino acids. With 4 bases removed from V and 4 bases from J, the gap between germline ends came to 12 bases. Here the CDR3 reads CASSPGAVYNSPLHF. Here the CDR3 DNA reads TGCGCCAGCAGCCCGGGCGCAGTATATAATTCACCCCTCCACTTT.

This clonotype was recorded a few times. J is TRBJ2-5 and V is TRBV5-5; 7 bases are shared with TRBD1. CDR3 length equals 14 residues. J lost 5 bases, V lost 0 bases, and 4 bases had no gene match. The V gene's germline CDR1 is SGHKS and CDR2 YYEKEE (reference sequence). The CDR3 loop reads CASSLEGGRETQYF. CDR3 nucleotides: TGTGCCAGCAGCTTGGAAGGGGGCAGGGAGACCCAGTACTTC.

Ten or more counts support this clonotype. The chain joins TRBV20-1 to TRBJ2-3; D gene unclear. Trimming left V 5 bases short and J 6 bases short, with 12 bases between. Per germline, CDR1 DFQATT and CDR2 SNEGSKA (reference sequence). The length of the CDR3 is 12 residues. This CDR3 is CSAGVPGDTQYF. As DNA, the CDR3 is TGCAGTGCTGGCGTCCCGGGCGATACGCAGTATTTT.

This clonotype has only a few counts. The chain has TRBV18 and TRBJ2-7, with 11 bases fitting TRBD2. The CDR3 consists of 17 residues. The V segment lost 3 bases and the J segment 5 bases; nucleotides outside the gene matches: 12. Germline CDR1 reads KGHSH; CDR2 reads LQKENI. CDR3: CASSPRGPQLAGDEQYF. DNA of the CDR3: TGTGCCAGCTCACCCCGAGGGCCCCAACTAGCGGGGGACGAGCAGTACTTC.

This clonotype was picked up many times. CDR3 loop: CASSLAPGTLQETQYF. Here the CDR3 DNA reads TGCGCCAGCAGCCTAGCCCCTGGGACACTTCAAGAGACCCAGTACTTC. The rearrangement links TRBV5-1 to TRBJ2-5; TRBD1 might be the D (6 bases). The germline CDR1 and CDR2 sequences are SGHRS and YFSETQ. The germline V and J ends were trimmed by 4 bases and 2 bases, with 18 bases remaining between them. This CDR3 is 16 amino acids long.

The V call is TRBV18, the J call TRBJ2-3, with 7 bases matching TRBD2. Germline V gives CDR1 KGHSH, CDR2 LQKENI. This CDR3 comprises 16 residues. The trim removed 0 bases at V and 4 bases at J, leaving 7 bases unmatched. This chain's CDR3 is CASSPPGAGWADTQYF. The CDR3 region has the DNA TGTGCCAGCTCACCACCGGGAGCGGGATGGGCAGATACGCAGTATTTT.

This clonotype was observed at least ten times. The CDR3 spells CSVEEYRDSETQYF. CDR3 coding DNA: TGCAGCGTTGAAGAGTACCGGGACAGTGAGACCCAGTACTTC. The V gene is TRBV29-1, the J gene TRBJ2-5, with TRBD1 identical over 7 bases. The J segment lost 5 bases and the V segment lost 0 bases, leaving 6 bases of the junction unmatched. This CDR3 spans 14 amino acids. Germline-derived CDR1 and CDR2 are SQVTM and ANQGSEA.

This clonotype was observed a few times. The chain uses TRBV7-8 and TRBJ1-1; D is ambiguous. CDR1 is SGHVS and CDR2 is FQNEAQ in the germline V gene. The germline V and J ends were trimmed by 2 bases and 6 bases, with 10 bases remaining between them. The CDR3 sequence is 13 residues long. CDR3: CASSLPGFAEAFF. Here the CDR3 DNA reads TGTGCCAGCAGCTTACCCGGGTTCGCTGAAGCTTTCTTT. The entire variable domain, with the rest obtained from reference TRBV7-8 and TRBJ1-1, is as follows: GAGVSQSPRYKVAKRGQDVALRCDPISGHVSLFWYQQALGQGPEFLTYFQNEAQLDKSGLPSDRFFAERPEGSVSTLKIQRTQQEDSAVYLCASSLPGFAEAFFGQGTRLTVV.

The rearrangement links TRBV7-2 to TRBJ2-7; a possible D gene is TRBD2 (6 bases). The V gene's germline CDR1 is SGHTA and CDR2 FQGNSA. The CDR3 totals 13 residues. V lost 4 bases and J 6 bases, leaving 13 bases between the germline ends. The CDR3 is CASSSQQRAEQYF. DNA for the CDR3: TGTGCCAGCAGCTCCCAGCAGCGGGCCGAGCAGTACTTC.

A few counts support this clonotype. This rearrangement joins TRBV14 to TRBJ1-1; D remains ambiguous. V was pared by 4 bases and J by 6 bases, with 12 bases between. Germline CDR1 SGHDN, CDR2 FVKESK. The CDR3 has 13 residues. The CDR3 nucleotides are TGTGCCAGCAGCCGTCTTGGGGTCTCTGAAGCTTTCTTT. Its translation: CASSRLGVSEAFF. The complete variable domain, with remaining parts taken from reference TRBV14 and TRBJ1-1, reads EAGVTQFPSHSVIEKGQTVTLRCDPISGHDNLYWYRRVMGKEIKFLLHFVKESKQDESGMPNNRFLAERTGGTYSTLKVQPAELEDSGVYFCASSRLGVSEAFFGQGTRLTVV.

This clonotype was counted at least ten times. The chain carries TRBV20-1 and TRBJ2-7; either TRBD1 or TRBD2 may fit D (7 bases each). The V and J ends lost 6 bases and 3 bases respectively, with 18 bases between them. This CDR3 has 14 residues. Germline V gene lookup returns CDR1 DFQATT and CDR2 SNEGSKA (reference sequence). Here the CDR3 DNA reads TGCAGTGCCCTTGGGGGGGCAGGGGGCTACGAGCAGTACTTC. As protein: CSALGGAGGYEQYF.

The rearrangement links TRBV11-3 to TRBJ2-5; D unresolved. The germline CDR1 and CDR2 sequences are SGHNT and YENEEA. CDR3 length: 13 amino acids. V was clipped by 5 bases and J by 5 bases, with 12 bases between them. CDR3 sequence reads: CASSPSAGETQYF. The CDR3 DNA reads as TGTGCCAGCAGCCCCTCCGCCGGGGAGACCCAGTACTTC.

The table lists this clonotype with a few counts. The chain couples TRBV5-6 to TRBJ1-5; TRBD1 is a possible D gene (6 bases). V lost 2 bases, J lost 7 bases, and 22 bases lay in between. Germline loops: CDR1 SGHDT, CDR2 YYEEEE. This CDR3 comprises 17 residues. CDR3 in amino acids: CASSFSRGGGMFQPQHF. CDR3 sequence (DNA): TGTGCCAGCAGCTTCAGCAGGGGAGGGGGGATGTTCCAGCCCCAGCATTTT.

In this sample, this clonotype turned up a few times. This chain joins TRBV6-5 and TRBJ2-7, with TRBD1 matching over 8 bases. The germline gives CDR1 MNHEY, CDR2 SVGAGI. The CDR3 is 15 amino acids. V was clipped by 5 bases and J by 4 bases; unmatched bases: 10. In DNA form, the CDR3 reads TGTGCCAGCAGTCGCGACGACAGGGGCCAGTACGAGCAGTACTTC. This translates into CASSRDDRGQYEQYF.

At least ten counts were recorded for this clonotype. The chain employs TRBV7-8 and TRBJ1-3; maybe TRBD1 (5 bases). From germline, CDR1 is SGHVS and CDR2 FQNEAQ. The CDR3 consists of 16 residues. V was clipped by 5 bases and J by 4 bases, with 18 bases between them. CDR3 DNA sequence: TGTGCCAGCAGCCAACCCTCCGCCGGGGCAGGAAACACCATATATTTT. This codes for CASSQPSAGAGNTIYF. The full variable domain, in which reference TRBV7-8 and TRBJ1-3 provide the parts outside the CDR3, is GAGVSQSPRYKVAKRGQDVALRCDPISGHVSLFWYQQALGQGPEFLTYFQNEAQLDKSGLPSDRFFAERPEGSVSTLKIQRTQQEDSAVYLCASSQPSAGAGNTIYFGEGSWLTVV.

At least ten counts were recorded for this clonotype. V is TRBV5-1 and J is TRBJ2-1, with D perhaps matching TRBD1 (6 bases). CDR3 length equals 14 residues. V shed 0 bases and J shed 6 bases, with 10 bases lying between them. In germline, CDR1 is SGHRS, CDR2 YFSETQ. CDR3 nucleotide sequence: TGCGCCAGCAGCTTGGGACAGGCTCGCAATGAGCAGTTCTTC. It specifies CASSLGQARNEQFF.

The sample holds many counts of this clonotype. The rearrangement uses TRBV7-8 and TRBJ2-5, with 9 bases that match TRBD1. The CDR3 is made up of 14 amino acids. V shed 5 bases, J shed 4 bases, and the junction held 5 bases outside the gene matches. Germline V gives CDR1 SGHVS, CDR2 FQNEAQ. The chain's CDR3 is CASSPRTGAETQYF. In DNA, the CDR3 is TGTGCCAGCAGCCCTCGGACAGGGGCAGAGACCCAGTACTTC.

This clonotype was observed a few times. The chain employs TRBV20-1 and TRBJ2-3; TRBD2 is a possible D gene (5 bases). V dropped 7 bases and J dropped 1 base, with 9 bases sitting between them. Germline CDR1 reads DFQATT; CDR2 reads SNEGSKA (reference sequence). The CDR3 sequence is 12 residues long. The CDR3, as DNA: TGCAGTGTCTCCGGGGGCACAGATACGCAGTATTTT. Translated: CSVSGGTDTQYF.

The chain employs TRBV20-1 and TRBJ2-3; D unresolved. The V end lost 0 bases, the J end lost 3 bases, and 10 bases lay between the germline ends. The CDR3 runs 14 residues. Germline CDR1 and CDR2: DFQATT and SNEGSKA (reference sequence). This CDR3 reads CSARDLGSTDTQYF. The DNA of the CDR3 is TGCAGTGCTAGAGATCTGGGATCAACAGATACGCAGTATTTT.

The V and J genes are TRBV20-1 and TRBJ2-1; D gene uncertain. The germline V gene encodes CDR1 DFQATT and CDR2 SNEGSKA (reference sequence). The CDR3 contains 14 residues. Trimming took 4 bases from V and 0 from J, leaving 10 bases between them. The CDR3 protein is CSATLGSSYNEQFF. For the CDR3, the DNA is TGCAGTGCTACGCTGGGAAGCTCCTACAATGAGCAGTTCTTC.